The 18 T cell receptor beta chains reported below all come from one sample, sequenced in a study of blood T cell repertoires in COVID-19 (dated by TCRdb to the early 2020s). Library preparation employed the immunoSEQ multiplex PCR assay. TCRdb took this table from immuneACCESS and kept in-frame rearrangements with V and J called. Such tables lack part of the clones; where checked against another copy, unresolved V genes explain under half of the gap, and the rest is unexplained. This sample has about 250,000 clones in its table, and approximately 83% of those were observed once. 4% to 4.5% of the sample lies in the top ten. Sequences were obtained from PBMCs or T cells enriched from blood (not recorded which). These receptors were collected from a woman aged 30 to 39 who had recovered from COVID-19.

The CDR3 sequence: CASSLDRVGISPLHF. In DNA form, the CDR3 reads TGCGCCAGCAGCTTGGACAGGGTGGGGATTTCACCCCTCCACTTT. The chain uses TRBV5-1 and TRBJ1-6; D is possibly TRBD1 (6 bases). V was pared by 0 bases and J by 9 bases, with 13 bases between. Germline V gene data show CDR1 as SGHRS and CDR2 as YFSETQ. The CDR3 sequence is 15 residues long.

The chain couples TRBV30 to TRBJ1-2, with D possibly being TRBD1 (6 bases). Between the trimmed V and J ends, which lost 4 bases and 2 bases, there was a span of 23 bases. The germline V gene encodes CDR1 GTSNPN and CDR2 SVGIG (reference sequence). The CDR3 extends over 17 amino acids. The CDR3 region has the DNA TGTGCCTGGAACGGGCCCTTCCGGGACACTCGGAACTATGGCTACACCTTC. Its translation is CAWNGPFRDTRNYGYTF.

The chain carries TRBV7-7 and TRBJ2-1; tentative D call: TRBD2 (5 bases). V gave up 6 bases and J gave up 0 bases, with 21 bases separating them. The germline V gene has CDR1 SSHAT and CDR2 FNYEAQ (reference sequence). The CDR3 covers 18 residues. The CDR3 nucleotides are TGTGCCAGCAGTCCAGTTAGAACGAGAACTAGCTCCTACAATGAGCAGTTCTTC. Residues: CASSPVRTRTSSYNEQFF.

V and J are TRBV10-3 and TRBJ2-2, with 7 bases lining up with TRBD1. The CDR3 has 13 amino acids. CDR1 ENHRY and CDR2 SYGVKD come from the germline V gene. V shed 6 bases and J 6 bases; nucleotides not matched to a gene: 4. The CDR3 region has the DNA TGTGCCATCAGCCTACAGGGGCCCGGGGAGCTGTTTTTT. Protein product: CAISLQGPGELFF.

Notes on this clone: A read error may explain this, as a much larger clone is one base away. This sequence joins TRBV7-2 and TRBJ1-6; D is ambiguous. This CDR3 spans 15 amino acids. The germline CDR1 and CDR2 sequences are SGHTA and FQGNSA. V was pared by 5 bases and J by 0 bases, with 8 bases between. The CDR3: CASSLESSYNSPLHF. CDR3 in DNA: TGTGCCAGCAGCCTAGAGAGCTCCTATAATTCACCCCTCCACTTT.

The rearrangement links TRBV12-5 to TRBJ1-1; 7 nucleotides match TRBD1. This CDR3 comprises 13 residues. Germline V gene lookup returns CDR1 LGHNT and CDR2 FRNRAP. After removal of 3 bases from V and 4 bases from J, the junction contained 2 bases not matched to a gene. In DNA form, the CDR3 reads TGTGCTAGTGGTTTTGGGACAGCCACTGAAGCTTTCTTT. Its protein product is CASGFGTATEAFF.

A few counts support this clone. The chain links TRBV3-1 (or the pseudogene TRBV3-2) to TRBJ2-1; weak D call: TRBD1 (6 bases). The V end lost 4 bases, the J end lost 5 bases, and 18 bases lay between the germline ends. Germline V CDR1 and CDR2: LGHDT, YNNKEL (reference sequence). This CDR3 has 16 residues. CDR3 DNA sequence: TGTGCCAGCAGCCTTTCCGGGACACTCGTCCACAATGAGCAGTTCTTC. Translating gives CASSLSGTLVHNEQFF.

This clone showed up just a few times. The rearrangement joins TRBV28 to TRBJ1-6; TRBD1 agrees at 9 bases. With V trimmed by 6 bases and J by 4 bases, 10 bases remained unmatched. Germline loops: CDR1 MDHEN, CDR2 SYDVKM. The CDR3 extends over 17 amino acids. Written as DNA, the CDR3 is TGTGCCAGCAGCTATAACAGGGGGCGCCTATATAATTCACCCCTCCACTTT. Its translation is CASSYNRGRLYNSPLHF.

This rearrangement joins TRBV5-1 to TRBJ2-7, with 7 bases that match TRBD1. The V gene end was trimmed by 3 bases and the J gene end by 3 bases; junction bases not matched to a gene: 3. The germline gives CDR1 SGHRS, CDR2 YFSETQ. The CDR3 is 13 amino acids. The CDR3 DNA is TGCGCCAGCAGCTCCTGGGACAGCTACGAGCAGTACTTC. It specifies CASSSWDSYEQYF. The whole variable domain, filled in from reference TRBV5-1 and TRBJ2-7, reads KAGVTQTPRYLIKTRGQQVTLSCSPISGHRSVSWYQQTPGQGLQFLFEYFSETQRNKGNFPGRFSGRQFSNSRSEMNVSTLELGDSALYLCASSSWDSYEQYFGPGTRLTVT.

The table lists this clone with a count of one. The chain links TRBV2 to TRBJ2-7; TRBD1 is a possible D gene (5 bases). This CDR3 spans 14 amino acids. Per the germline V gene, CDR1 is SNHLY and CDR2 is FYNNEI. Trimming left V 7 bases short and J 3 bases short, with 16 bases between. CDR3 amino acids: CASTLTVEFYEQYF. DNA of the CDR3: TGTGCCAGCACTCTGACAGTTGAATTCTACGAGCAGTACTTC.

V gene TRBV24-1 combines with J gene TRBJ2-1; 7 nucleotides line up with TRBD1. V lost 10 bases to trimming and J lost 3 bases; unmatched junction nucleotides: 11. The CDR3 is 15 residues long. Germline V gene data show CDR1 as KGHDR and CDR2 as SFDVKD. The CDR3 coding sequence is TGTGCCACAGGTGACGGGGACAGTCACTACAATGAGCAGTTCTTC. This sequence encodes CATGDGDSHYNEQFF.

The DNA of the CDR3 is TGCGCCAGCAGCTTGGTGGGACAGGGTCCTGAAGCTTTCTTT. Protein sequence: CASSLVGQGPEAFF. V is TRBV5-1 and J is TRBJ1-1, with TRBD1 matching 9 bases. Germline V gene data show CDR1 as SGHRS and CDR2 as YFSETQ. The CDR3 is made up of 14 amino acids. The V segment lost 0 bases and the J segment 6 bases; nucleotides outside the gene matches: 3.

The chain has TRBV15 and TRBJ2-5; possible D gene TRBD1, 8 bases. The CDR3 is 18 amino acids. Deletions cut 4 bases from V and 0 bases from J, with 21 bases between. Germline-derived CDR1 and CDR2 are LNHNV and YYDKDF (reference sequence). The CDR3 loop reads CATSTQGGPAGYQETQYF. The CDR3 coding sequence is TGTGCCACCAGCACACAGGGGGGACCAGCGGGGTACCAAGAGACCCAGTACTTC.

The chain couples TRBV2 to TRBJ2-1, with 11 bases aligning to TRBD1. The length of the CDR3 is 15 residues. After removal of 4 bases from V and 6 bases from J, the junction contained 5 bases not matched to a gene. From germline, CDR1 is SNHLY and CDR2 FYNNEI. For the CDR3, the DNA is TGTGCCAGCAGTGGGACAGGGGGCGCGGGCAATGAGCAGTTCTTC. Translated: CASSGTGGAGNEQFF.

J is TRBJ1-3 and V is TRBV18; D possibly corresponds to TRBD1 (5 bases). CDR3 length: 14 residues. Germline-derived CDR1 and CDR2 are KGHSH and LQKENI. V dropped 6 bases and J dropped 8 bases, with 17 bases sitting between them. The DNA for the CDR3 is TGTGCCAGCTCTCCGACTCAGGGTCAGGACACCATATATTTT. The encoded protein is CASSPTQGQDTIYF.

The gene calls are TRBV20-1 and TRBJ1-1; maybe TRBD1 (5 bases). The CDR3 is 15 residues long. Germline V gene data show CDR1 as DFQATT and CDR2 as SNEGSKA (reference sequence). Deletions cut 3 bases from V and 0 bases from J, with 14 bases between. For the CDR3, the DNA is TGCAGTGCTAGTAAATTGGGAGGGGTGAACACTGAAGCTTTCTTT. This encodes CSASKLGGVNTEAFF.

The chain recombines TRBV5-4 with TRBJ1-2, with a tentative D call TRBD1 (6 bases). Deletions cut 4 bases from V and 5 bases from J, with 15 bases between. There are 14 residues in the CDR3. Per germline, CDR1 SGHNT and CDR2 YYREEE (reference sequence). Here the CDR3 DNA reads TGTGCCAGCAGCACCGGACAGTACCCTTATGGCTACACCTTC. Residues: CASSTGQYPYGYTF.

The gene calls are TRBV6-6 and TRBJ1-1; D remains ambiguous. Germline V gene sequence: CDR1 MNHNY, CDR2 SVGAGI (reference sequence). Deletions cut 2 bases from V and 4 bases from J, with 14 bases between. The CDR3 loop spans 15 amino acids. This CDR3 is CASSYPSPRGTEAFF. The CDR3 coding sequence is TGTGCCAGCAGTTACCCGTCCCCCCGAGGCACTGAAGCTTTCTTT.